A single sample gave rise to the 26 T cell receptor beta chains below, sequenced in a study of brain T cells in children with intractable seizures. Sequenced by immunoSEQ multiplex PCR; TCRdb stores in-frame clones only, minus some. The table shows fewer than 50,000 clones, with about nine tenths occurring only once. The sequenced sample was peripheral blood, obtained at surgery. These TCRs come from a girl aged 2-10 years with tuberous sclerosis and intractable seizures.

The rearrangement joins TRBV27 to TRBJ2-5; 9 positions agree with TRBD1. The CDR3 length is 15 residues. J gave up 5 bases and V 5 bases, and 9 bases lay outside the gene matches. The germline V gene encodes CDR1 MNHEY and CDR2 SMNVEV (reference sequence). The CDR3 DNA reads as TGTGCCAGCAGTCAAGGGACAGGGAGGCCGGAGACCCAGTACTTC. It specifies CASSQGTGRPETQYF.

CDR3 protein: CASIDPSSGANVLTF. DNA for the CDR3: TGTGCCAGCATAGATCCCAGCTCTGGGGCCAACGTCCTGACTTTC. This sequence joins TRBV28 and TRBJ2-6; D is unclear. The CDR3 is 15 amino acids. The ends were cut back, 7 bases at V and 0 bases at J, with 10 bases in the middle. The germline V gene has CDR1 MDHEN and CDR2 SYDVKM.

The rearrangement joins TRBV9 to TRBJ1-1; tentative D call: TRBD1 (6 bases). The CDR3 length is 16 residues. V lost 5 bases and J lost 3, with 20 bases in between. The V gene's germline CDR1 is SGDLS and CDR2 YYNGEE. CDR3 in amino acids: CASSPKAQGTHTEAFF. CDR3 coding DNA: TGTGCCAGCAGTCCTAAGGCCCAGGGGACCCACACTGAAGCTTTCTTT. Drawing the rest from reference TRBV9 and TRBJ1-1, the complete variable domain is DSGVTQTPKHLITATGQRVTLRCSPRSGDLSVYWYQQSLDQGLQFLIQYYNGEERAKGNILERFSAQQFPDLHSELNLSSLELGDSALYFCASSPKAQGTHTEAFFGQGTRLTVV.

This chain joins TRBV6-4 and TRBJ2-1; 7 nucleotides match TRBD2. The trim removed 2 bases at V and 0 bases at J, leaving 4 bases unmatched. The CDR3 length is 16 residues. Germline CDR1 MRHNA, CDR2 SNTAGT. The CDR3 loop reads CASSDLGGSSYNEQFF. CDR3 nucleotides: TGTGCCAGCAGTGACCTCGGGGGGAGCTCCTACAATGAGCAGTTCTTC.

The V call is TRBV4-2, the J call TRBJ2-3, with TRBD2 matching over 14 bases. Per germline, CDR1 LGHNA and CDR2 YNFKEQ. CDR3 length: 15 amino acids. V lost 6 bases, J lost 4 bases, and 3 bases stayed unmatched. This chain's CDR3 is CASRRLAGGPDTQYF. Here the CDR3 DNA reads TGTGCCAGCAGGCGACTAGCGGGGGGGCCAGATACGCAGTATTTT.

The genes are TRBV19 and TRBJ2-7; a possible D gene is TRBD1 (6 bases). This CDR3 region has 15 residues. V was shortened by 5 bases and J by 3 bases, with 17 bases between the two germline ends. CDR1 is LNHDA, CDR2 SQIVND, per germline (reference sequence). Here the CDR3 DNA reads TGTGCCAGTAGTCCTACTGGGACAACTTACTACGAGCAGTACTTC. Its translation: CASSPTGTTYYEQYF.

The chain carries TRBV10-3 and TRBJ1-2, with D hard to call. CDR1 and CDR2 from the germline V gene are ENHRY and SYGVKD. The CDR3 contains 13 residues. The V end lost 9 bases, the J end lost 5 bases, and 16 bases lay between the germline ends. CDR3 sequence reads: CAIHPGEGYGYTF. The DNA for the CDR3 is TGTGCCATACATCCCGGGGAGGGTTATGGCTACACCTTC.

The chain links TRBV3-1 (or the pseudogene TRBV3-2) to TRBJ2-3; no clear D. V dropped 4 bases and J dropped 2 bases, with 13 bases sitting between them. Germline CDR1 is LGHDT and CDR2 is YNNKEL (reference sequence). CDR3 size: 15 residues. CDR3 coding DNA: TGTGCCAGCAGCCGAAGGCTTATGAACACAGATACGCAGTATTTT. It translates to CASSRRLMNTDTQYF.

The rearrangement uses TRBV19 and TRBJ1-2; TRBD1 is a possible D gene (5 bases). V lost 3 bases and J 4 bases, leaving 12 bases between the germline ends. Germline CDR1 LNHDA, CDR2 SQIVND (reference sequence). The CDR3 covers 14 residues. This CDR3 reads CASSIGQGGYGYTF. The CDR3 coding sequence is TGTGCCAGTAGTATTGGTCAGGGCGGCTATGGCTACACCTTC.

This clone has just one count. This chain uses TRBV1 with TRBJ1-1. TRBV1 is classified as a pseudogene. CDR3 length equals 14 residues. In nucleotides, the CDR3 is TGCACCAGCAGCCAAGTTCGGGGCAGAGCTGAAGCTTTCTTT. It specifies CTSSQVRGRAEAFF.

CDR3 loop: CASSPQPSGVRNEQFF. DNA of the CDR3: TGTGCCAGCAGCCCACAACCCAGCGGGGTACGCAATGAGCAGTTCTTC. This chain links TRBV7-2 with TRBJ2-1; 7 bases line up with TRBD2. Germline values: CDR1 SGHTA, CDR2 FQGNSA. The CDR3 consists of 16 residues. After removal of 5 bases from V and 6 bases from J, the junction contained 13 bases not matched to a gene.

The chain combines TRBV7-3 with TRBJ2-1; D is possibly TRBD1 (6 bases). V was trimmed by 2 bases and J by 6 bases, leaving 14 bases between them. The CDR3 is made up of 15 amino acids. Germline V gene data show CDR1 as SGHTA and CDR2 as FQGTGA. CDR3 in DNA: TGTGCCAGCAGCTTAGGACCAGGGGCCGGCAATGAGCAGTTCTTC. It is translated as CASSLGPGAGNEQFF.

CDR3 coding DNA: TGTGCCAGCAGCGGACAGTTCGACATTCAGTACTTC. Its protein is CASSGQFDIQYF. The chain has TRBV6-2 or TRBV6-3 and TRBJ2-4; D is possibly TRBD1 (6 bases). Trimming left V 6 bases short and J 8 bases short, with 11 bases between. The germline gives CDR1 MNHEY, CDR2 SVGEGT. This CDR3 is built from 12 residues.

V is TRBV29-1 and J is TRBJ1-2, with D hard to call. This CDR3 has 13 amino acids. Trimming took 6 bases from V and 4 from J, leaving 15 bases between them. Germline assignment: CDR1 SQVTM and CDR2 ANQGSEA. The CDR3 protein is CSVRQVVSYGYTF. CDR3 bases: TGCAGCGTGCGGCAGGTGGTCTCCTATGGCTACACCTTC.

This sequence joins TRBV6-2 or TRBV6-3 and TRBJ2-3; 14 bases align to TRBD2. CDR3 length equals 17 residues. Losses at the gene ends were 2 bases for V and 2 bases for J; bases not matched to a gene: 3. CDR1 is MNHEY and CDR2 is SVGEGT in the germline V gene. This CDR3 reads CASSYGTSGGLTDTQYF. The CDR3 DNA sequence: TGTGCCAGCAGTTACGGGACTAGCGGGGGCCTCACAGATACGCAGTATTTT.

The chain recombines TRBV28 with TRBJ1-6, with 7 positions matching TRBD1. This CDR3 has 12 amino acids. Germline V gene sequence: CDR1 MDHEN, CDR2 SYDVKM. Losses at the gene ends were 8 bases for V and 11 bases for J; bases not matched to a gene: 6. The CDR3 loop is CASLGGKAPLHF. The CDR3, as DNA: TGTGCCAGCCTAGGGGGCAAGGCACCCCTCCACTTT.

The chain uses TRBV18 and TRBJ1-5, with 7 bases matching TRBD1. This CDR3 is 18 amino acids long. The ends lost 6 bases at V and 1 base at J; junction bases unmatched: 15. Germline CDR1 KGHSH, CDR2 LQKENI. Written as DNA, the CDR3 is TGTGCCAGCTCCGAAAGACAGGGTGTGGCTCGGAGCAATCAGCCCCAGCATTTT. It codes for CASSERQGVARSNQPQHF.

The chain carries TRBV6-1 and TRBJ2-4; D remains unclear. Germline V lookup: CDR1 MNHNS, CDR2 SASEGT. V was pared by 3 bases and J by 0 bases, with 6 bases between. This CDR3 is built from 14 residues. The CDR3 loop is CASSDGPAKNIQYF. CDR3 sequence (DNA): TGTGCCAGCAGTGATGGGCCAGCCAAAAACATTCAGTACTTC.

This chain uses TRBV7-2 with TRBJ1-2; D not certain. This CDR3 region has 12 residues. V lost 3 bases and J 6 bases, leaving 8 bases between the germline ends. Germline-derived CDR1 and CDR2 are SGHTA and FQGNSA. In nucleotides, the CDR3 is TGTGCCAGCAGCTTGGCCGGTCATGGCTACACCTTC. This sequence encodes CASSLAGHGYTF. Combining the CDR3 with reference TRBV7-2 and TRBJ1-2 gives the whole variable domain GAGVSQSPSNKVTEKGKDVELRCDPISGHTALYWYRQSLGQGLEFLIYFQGNSAPDKSGLPSDRFSAERTGGSVSTLTIQRTQQEDSAVYLCASSLAGHGYTFGSGTRLTVV.

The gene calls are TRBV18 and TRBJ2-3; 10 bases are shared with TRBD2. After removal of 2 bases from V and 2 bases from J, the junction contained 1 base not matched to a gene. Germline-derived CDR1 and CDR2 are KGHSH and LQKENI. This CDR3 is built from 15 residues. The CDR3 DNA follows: TGTGCCAGCTCACCAGGACTAGCGGACACAGATACGCAGTATTTT. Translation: CASSPGLADTDTQYF.

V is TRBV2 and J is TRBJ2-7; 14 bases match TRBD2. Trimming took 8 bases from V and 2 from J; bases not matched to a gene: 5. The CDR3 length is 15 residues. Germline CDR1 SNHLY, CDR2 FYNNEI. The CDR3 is CASSGLAGATYEQYF. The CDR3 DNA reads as TGTGCCAGCTCGGGACTAGCGGGGGCGACCTACGAGCAGTACTTC. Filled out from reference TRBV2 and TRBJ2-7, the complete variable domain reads EPEVTQTPSHQVTQMGQEVILRCVPISNHLYFYWYRQILGQKVEFLVSFYNNEISEKSEIFDDQFSVERPDGSNFTLKIRSTKLEDSAMYFCASSGLAGATYEQYFGPGTRLTVT.

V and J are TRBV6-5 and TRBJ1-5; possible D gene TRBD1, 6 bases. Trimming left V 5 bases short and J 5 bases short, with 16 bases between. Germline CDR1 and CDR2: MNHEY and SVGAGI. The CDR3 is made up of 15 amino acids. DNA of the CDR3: TGTGCCAGCAGTCCAGGGGTACTCGGGGATCAGCCCCAGCATTTT. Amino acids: CASSPGVLGDQPQHF.

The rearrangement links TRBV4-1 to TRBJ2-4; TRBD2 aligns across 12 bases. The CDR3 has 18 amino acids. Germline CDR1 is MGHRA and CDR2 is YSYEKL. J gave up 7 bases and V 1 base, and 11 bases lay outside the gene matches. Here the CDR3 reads CASSQGDGTSGSLNIQYF. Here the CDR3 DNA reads TGCGCCAGCAGCCAAGGAGATGGGACTAGCGGGTCCCTGAACATTCAGTACTTC.

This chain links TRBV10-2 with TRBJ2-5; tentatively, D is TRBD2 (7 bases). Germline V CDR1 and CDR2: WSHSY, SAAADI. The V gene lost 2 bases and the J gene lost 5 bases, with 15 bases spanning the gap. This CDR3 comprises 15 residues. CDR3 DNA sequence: TGCGCCAGCAGTGAGCCTGGAAAGGGGGGGGAGACCCAGTACTTC. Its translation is CASSEPGKGGETQYF.

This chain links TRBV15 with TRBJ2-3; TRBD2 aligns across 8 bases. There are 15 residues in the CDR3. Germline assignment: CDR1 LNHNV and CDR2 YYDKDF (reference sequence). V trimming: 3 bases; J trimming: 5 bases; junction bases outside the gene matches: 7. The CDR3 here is CATSSGLAWGDTQYF. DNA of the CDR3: TGTGCCACCAGCAGCGGACTAGCTTGGGGAGATACGCAGTATTTT.

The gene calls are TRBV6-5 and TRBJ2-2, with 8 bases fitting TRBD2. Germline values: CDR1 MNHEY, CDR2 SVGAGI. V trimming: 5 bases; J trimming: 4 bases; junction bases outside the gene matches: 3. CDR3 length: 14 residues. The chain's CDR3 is CASSPAGGTGELFF. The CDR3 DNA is TGTGCCAGCAGTCCGGCGGGGGGCACCGGGGAGCTGTTTTTT.